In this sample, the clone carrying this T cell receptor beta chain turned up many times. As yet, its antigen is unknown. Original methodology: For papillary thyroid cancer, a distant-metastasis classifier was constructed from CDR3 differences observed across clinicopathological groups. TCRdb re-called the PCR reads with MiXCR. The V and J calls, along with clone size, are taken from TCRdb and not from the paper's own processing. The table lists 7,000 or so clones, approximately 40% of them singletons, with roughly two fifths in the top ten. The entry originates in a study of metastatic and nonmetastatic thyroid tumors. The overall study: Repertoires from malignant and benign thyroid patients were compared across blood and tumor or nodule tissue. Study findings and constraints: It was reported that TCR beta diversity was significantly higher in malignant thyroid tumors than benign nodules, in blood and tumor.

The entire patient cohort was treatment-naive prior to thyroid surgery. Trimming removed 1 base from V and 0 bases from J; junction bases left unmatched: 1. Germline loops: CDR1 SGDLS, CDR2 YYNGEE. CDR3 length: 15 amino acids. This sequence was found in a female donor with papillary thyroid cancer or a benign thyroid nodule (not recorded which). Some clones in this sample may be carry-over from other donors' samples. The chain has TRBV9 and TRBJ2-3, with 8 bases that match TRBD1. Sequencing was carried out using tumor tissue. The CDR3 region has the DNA TGTGCCAGCAGCGTACAGGGGGCTAGCACAGATACGCAGTATTTT. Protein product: CASSVQGASTDTQYF.